This record concerns one TCR beta chain sequence. Its antigen is unknown. These data are taken from a study of cytomegalovirus exposure and HLA in healthy donors (dated by TCRdb to about 2017). General notes on the study: An earlier analysis of several hundred of the donors reported 276 Gb of sequence data and 117 million unique TCR beta sequences obtained from some 200 million T cells. Roughly 300 gigabases of sequencing data and around 85 million unique TCR sequences made up an early release that covered around 640 HLA-typed donors. Among the roughly 380 genotyped donors, 81% belonged to the genetic ancestry cluster associated with self-reported Caucasian donors. The study was designed to test whether signatures of past pathogen exposure could be identified by cataloging public T cell receptors. Using immunosequencing, the study profiled T cell repertoires from around 670 subjects and related those repertoires to cytomegalovirus serostatus. In addition to the first cohort of 500 to 850 subjects, a separate validation cohort of around 110 different subjects was used. High-throughput TCR immunosequencing, statistical association of individual TCRs with disease status, and machine learning were combined to predict cytomegalovirus infection status. To study patterns of TCR occurrence, a later analysis re-analyzed previously published TCR beta repertoires from under 750 donors and added high-resolution HLA genotyping. Rather than drawing on any new phenotypic data, the later analysis identified candidate immune exposures from TCR beta sequences and the way those sequences occurred across donors. An earlier analysis of about 600 of the donors used high-throughput TCR beta sequencing to judge whether each TCR beta V gene segment behaved as functional or pseudogenic. Donor age, sex, ethnicity and CMV serostatus were collected together with the repertoire data. A later genetic analysis took genome-wide SNP genotypes for about three fifths of the 666 donors and used that subset as a discovery cohort. All discovery cohort repertoires had been generated on a single sequencing platform. Class I and class II HLA loci were covered by the typing at four-digit resolution. Typing coverage differed by locus: A, B, C, DRB1 and DQB1 were typed in roughly 629-630 donors, DQA1 in approximately 520, DPA1 in some 610, and DPB1 in around 440. Because of strong linkage in the cohort, roughly five DR-DQ haplotypes were treated as single units for association and clustering. Across around 400 genotyped donors of the cohort, an average of roughly 250,000 unique TCR beta nucleotide sequences per donor were sequenced, and approximately 17% of those sequences were non-productive.

On the study overall, not on this receptor specifically: Some IMGT-functional V segments, including TRBV6-2 and TRBV6-3, could not be told apart with the 87-base-pair reads, so those segments were excluded. A cluster of highly shared sequence variants was judged likely to represent a technical artifact of the sequencing pipeline. A later analysis associated approximately 17,000 TCR beta sequences with specific HLA alleles at a false discovery rate of 0.05. Linkage disequilibrium might explain the correlated functional status among segregating V segments, but an unknown experimental factor could not be ruled out. An earlier analysis of some 590 of the donors showed that most TCR beta V segments appeared in productive rearrangements either about 87% or about 30% of the time, which broadly matched IMGT annotations. A later analysis found that TCR association rates varied across HLA loci, with DRB1 alleles showing the most associated TCRs and HLA-C alleles the fewest. The authors suggested that the approach could potentially be extended to other disease states and immunological phenotypes. When HLA alleles, especially DR and DQ, strongly co-occurred, TCR associations were difficult to assign to individual alleles. CMV serostatus was the only immune exposure information available for the cohort. A few of the identified cytomegalovirus-associated TCR beta chains were confirmed in vitro to be specific for cytomegalovirus antigens. Because counts were too low, some 17 rarely observed V segments, including chromosome 9 orphons, were left out of the earlier analysis of 500 to 650 of the donors. Presence/absence analyses assumed roughly uniform sequencing depth across donors, an assumption that may not hold. The study gave a list of about 170 TCR beta chains associated with cytomegalovirus. Compared with the approximately 600-donor mean, donors in an Asian-associated ancestry cluster had fewer N-insertions in productive TCRs, according to a later genetic analysis. A later genetic analysis associated a missense DCLRE1C variant with V-gene and J-gene trimming of TCR beta chains, and an independent cohort replicated the association. In this cohort, only TCR beta chains were sequenced, and detectable features were limited by the absence of alpha or paired-chain data. The classifier was reported to diagnose cytomegalovirus status with high specificity and sensitivity in both the original and validation cohorts. Because HLA typing was missing for some donors at each locus, association tests included only the typed subset. Several of the top co-occurrence clusters appeared to be linked to parvovirus B19, influenza, CMV and Epstein-Barr virus, according to a later analysis. According to a later analysis, most CMV-associated TCR beta chains appeared to be HLA-restricted, and the HLA associations seemed to be driven largely by CMV exposure. A further reported finding was that TCR beta sequences accurately predicted the HLA-A and HLA-B alleles for most subjects in the first cohort. In a later analysis, HLA-associated TCR beta chains showed more clonal expansion and lower generation probabilities than non-associated chains that were equally common. Most TCR sequences were seen in very few donors, while some public TCRs were found in many individuals.

The library was generated by the immunoSEQ multiplex PCR assay. The multiplex PCR relied on a mix of 60 forward primers for TCR Vbeta segments and 13 reverse primers for TCR Jbeta segments. A multiplex PCR assay on genomic DNA amplified the CDR3 region of rearranged TCR beta genes. The amplified TCR beta libraries were sequenced on the Illumina HiSeq System as 87-base-pair reads. The paper's processing steps were these. In a later analysis, some 80 million unique TCR beta chains were counted across the approximately 640 repertoires, and roughly 11 million of these chains were shared by at least two donors. Raw reads were error-corrected and collapsed into unique sequences with a nearest-neighbor algorithm that merged closely related sequences to remove PCR and sequencing errors. Alignment of CDR3 sequences to IMGT reference sequences was used to assign V, D and J gene segments. Each retained sequence needed at least a six-nucleotide match to both a V gene segment and a J gene segment. Rearrangements were called productive when the CDR3 lacked stop codons and stayed in frame with V and J; all others were non-productive. Following IMGT convention, CDR3 was defined as the stretch from the second conserved V-encoded cysteine to the conserved J-encoded phenylalanine. Sequences without an unambiguous match to a single V gene segment were excluded from the earlier analysis of several hundred of the donors. An earlier analysis of 450 to 650 of the donors called V segments functional above 56.7% productive rearrangements and segregating when the between-donor standard deviation exceeded 5%. A statistical classification framework was built for diagnosing cytomegalovirus status from the catalog of TCR beta chain sequences. V and J gene assignment, in a later analysis, came from comparing TCR nucleotide sequences with IMGT/GENE-DB human TR gene sequences. A later analysis assigned CDR3 sequences and most-parsimonious VDJ recombination scenarios with the TCRdist pipeline. In a later analysis, each TCR beta chain was defined by its CDR3 amino acid sequence together with its V-gene family, and reads without a unique V-gene family were excluded. As a way to deal with suspected cross-contamination and a sequencing artifact, a later analysis dropped hundreds of nucleotide sequences that were highly shared and had low generation probability. For each public chain, a later analysis derived a clonal expansion index from normalized ranks of inferred template counts within each repertoire. In a later analysis, generation probabilities were computed using a VDJ recombination model fitted to out-of-frame rearrangements, and the results were checked against IGoR. In a later analysis, TCR-TCR, TCR-HLA and TCR-CMV co-occurrence was scored with hypergeometric tests, and a repertoire-size bias correction was applied to TCR pairs. To estimate false discovery rates, a later analysis permuted the HLA or CMV assignments 20 times. A later analysis grouped co-occurring TCRs with DBSCAN, adding TCRdist sequence similarity when clustering within HLA-allele-positive subsets. Repertoires with fewer than 30,000 or more than 120,000 public chains, plus five repertoires with anomalous nucleotide sharing, were excluded from co-occurrence clustering. Held by TCRdb, this immuneACCESS table contains in-frame sequences only and omits some clones. Under half of the omission traces to an unresolved V gene where checked; the cause of the rest is unknown. V and J calls and clone size are given by that table; D and trimming were obtained from the DNA. The table of this sample itemizes about 150,000 clones. The ten biggest clones cover 1.6% of the sample.

In total, roughly 670 healthy bone marrow donors made up the cohort. All cohort members were sampled while nominally healthy, although unrecorded immune exposures were likely present. The donor tested CMV seronegative, placing the donor among the 350 to 400 seronegative members of the cohort. A peripheral blood sample was provided by each donor, and peripheral blood mononuclear cells were used for TCR beta sequencing. Genomic DNA extraction from the blood cell samples was performed with the Qiagen DNeasy Blood Extraction Kit. V loses 7 bases of germline sequence and J loses 2 bases, and the interval between the two ends is 11 bases. Sequences SNHLY (CDR1) and FYNNEI (CDR2) are obtained from the germline V gene. From its cysteine to its phenylalanine, the CDR3 spans 13 amino acids. The entry retains the CDR3 DNA only, 39 bases that are in frame from base 1.

This clonotype was obtained from a woman aged 45-60 years in good health and CMV-seronegative. The sequencing input was PBMCs. The receptor chain draws on TRBV2 and TRBJ1-2; a tentative D call is TRBD1 (6 bases match). The DNA sequence reads TGTGCCAGCACCATAACAGGGAACTATGGCTACACCTTC. Its protein reads: CASTITGNYGYTF.